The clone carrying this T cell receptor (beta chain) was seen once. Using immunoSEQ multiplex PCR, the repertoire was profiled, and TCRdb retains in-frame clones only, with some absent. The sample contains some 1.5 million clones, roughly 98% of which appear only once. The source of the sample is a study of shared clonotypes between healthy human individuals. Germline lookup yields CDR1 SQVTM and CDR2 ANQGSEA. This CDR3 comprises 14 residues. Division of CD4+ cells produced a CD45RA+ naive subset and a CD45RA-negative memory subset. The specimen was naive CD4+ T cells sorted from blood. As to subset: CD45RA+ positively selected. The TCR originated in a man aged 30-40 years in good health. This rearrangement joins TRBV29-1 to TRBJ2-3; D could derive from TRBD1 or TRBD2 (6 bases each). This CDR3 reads CSQRRGTTTDTQYF. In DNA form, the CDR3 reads TGCAGTCAACGACGGGGGACAACCACAGATACGCAGTATTTT.